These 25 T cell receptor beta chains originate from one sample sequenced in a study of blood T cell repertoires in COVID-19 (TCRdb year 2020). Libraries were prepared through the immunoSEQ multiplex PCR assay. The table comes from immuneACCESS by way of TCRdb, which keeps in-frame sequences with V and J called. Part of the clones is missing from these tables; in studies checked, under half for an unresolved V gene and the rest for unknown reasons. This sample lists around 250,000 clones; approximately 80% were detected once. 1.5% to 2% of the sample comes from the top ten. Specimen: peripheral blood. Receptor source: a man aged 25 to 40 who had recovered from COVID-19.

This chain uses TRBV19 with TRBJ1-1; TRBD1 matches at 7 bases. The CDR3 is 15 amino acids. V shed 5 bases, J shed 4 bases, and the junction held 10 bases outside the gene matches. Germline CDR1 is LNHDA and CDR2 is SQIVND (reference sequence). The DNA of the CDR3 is TGTGCCAGTAGTCCCACTCCAGGGGGAGGCACTGAAGCTTTCTTT. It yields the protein CASSPTPGGGTEAFF.

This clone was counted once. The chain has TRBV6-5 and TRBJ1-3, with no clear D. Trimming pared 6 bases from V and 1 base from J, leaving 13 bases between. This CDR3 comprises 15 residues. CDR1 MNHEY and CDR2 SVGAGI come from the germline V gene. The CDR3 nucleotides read TGTGCCAGCAGCGCACGACGGCGGTCTGGAAACACCATATATTTT. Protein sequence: CASSARRRSGNTIYF.

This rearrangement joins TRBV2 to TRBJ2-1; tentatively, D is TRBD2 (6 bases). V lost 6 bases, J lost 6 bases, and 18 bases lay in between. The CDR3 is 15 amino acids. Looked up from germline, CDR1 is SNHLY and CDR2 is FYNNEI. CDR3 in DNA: TGTGCCAGCAGCGCCGGGACTTACCCGTTCAATGAGCAGTTCTTC. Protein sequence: CASSAGTYPFNEQFF. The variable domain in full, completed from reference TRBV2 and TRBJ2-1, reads EPEVTQTPSHQVTQMGQEVILRCVPISNHLYFYWYRQILGQKVEFLVSFYNNEISEKSEIFDDQFSVERPDGSNFTLKIRSTKLEDSAMYFCASSAGTYPFNEQFFGPGTRLTVL.

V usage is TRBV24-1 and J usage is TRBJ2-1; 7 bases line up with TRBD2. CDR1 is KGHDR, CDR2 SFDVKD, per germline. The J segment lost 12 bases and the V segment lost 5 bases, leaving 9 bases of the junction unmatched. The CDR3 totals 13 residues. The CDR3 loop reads CATSAESGERQFF. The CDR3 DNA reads TGTGCCACCAGTGCTGAGAGCGGGGAAAGGCAGTTCTTC.

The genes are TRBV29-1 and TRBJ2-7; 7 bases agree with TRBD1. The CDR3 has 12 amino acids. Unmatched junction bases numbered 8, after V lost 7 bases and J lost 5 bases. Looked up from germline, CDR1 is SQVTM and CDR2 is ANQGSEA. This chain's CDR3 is CSGRTGANEQYF. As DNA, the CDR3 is TGCAGCGGCAGAACAGGGGCCAACGAGCAGTACTTC.

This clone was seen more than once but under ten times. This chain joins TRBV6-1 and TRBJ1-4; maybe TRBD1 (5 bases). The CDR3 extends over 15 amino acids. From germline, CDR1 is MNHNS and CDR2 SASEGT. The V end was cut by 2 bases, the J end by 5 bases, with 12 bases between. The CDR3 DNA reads TGTGCCAGCAGTGAACGTGTCCCAGGGAATGAAAAACTGTTTTTT. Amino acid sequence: CASSERVPGNEKLFF.

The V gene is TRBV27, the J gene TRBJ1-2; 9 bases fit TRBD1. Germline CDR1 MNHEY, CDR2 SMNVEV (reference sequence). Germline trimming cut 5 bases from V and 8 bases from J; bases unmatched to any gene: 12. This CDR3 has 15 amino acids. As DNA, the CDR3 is TGTGCCAGCAGTCGACCCGGGACAGGGATTAGCGGCTACACCTTC. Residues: CASSRPGTGISGYTF.

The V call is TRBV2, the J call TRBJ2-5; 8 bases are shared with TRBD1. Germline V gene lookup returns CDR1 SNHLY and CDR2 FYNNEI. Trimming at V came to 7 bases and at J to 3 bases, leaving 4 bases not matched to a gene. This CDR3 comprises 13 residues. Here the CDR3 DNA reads TGTGCCAGCACTCAGGACAGGGAAGAGACCCAGTACTTC. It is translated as CASTQDREETQYF.

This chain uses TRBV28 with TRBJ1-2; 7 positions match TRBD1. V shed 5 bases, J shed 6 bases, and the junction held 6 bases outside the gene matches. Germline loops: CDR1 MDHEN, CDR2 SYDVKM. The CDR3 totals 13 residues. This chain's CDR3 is CASSPGQRHGYTF. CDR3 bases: TGTGCCAGCAGTCCGGGACAGCGACATGGCTACACCTTC.

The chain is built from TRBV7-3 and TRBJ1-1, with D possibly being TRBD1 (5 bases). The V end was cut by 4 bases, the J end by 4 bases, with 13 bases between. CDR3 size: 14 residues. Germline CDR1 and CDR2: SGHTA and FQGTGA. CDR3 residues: CASSWGGTGTEAFF. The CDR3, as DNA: TGTGCCAGCAGCTGGGGTGGTACAGGCACTGAAGCTTTCTTT.

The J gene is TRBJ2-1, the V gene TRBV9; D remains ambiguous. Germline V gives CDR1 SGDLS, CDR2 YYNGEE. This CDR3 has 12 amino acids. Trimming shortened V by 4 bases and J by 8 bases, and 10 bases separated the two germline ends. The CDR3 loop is CASSPRFDEQFF. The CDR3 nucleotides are TGTGCCAGCAGCCCGCGGTTCGATGAGCAGTTCTTC.

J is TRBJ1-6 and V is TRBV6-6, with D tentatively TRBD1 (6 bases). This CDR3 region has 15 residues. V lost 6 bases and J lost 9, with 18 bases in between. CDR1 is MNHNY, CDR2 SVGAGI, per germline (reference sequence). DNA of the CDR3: TGTGCCAGCAGCTACACAGGGTTAGATGGTTCACCCCTCCACTTT. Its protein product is CASSYTGLDGSPLHF.

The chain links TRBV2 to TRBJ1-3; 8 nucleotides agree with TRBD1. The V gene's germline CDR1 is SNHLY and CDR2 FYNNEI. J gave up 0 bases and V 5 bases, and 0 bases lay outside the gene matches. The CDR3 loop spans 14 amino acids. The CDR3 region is CASSTGGSGNTIYF. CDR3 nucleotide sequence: TGTGCCAGCAGTACAGGGGGCTCTGGAAACACCATATATTTT.

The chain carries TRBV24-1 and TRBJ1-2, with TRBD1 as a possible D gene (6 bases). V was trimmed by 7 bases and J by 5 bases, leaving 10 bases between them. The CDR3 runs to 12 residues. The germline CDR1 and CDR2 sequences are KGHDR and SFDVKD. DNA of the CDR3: TGTGCCACCAGGGACAGCTCTTATGGCTACACCTTC. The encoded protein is CATRDSSYGYTF.

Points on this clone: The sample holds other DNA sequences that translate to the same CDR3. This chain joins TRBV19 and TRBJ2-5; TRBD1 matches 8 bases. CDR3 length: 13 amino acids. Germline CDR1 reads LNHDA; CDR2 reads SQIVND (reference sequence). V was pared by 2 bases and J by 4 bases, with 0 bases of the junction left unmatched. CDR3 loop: CASSIQGAETQYF. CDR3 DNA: TGTGCCAGTAGTATACAGGGGGCAGAGACCCAGTACTTC.

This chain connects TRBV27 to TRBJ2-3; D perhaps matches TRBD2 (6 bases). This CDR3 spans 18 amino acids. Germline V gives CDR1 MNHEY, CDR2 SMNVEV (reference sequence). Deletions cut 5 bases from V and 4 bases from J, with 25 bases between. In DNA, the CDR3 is TGTGCCAGCAGTGGAAGCCCTGCACGGTGGGGGGTTGCAGATACGCAGTATTTT. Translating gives CASSGSPARWGVADTQYF.

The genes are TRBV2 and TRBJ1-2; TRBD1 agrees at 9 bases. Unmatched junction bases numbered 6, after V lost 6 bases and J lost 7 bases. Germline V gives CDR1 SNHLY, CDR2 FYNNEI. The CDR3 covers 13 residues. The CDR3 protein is CASRITGGSGYTF. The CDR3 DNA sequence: TGTGCCAGCAGGATCACAGGGGGCTCTGGCTACACCTTC. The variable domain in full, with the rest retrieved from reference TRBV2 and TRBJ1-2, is EPEVTQTPSHQVTQMGQEVILRCVPISNHLYFYWYRQILGQKVEFLVSFYNNEISEKSEIFDDQFSVERPDGSNFTLKIRSTKLEDSAMYFCASRITGGSGYTFGSGTRLTVV.

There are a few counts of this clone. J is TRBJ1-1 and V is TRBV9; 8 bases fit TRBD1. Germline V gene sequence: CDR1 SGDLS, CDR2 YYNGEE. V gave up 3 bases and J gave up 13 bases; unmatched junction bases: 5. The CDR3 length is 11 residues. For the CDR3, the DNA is TGTGCCAGCAGCGCGGACAGGGAGGTTTTCTTT. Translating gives CASSADREVFF.

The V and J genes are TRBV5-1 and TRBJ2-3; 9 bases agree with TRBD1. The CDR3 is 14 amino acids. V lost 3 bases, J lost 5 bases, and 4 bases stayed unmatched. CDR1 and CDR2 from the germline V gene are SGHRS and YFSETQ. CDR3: CASSWTGEEDTQYF. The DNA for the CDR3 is TGCGCCAGCAGCTGGACAGGGGAGGAAGATACGCAGTATTTT.

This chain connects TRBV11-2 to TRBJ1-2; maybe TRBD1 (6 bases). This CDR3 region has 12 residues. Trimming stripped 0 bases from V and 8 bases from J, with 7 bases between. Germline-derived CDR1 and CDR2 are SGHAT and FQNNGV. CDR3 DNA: TGTGCCAGCAGCTTAGACAGGGGCGGCTACACCTTC. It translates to CASSLDRGGYTF. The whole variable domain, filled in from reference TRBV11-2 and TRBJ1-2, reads EAGVAQSPRYKIIEKRQSVAFWCNPISGHATLYWYQQILGQGPKLLIQFQNNGVVDDSQLPKDRFSAERLKGVDSTLKIQPAKLEDSAVYLCASSLDRGGYTFGSGTRLTVV.

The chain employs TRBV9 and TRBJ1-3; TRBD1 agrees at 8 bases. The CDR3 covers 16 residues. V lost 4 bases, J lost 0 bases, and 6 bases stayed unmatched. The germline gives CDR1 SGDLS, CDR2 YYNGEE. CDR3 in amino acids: CASSRDRLSSGNTIYF. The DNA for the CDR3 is TGTGCCAGCAGCAGGGACAGGTTGAGCTCTGGAAACACCATATATTTT.

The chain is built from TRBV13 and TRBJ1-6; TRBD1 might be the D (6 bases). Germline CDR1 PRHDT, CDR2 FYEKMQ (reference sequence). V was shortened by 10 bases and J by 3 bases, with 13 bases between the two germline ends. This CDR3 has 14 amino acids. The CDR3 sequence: CATQDSRYNSPLHF. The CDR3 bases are TGTGCCACCCAGGACAGCCGCTATAATTCACCCCTCCACTTT.

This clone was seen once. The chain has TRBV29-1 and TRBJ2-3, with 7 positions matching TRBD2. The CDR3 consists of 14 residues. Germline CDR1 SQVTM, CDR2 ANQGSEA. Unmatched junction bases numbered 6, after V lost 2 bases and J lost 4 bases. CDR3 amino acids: CSVEWPLAADTQYF. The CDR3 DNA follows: TGCAGCGTTGAATGGCCGCTAGCGGCAGATACGCAGTATTTT.

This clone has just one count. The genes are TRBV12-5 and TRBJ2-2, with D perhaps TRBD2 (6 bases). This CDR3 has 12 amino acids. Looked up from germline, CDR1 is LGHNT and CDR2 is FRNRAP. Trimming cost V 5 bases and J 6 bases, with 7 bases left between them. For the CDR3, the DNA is TGTGCTAGTGGTCCGGGGGCCGGGGAGCTGTTTTTT. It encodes CASGPGAGELFF.

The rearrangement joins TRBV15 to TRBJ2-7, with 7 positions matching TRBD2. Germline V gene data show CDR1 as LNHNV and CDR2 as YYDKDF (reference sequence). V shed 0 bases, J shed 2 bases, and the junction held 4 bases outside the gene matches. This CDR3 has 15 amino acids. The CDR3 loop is CATSRDSGGAYEQYV. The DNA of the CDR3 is TGTGCCACCAGCAGAGATAGTGGGGGGGCCTACGAGCAGTACGTC.